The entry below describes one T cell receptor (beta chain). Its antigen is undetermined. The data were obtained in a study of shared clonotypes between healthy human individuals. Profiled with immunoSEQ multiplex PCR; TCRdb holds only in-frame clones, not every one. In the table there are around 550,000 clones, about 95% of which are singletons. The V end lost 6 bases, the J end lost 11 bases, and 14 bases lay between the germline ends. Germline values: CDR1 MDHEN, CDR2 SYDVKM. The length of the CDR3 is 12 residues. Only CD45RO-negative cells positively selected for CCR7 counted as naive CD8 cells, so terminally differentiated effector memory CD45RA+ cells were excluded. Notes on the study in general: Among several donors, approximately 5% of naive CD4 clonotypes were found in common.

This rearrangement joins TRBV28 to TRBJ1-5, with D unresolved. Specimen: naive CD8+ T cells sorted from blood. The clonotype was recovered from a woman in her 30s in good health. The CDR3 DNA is TGTGCCAGCAGGGCCCCGGGTTTCACCCAGCATTTT. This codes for CASRAPGFTQHF.